These 10 T cell receptor beta chains were all obtained from the same sample, sequenced in a study of high-grade serous ovarian cancer treatment subgroups (dated by TCRdb to the early 2020s). The library was generated by the immunoSEQ multiplex PCR assay. As stored in TCRdb, this immuneACCESS dataset retains in-frame rearrangements with V and J assigned. A fraction of the clones does not appear; measured against another copy, unresolved V genes explain less than half of the discrepancy, and the remainder lacks a known reason. The sample table records under 30,000 clones; roughly 80% of these occur just once. Of the sample, under 2.5% is held by the ten largest clones. Collection of tumor samples took place before definitive surgery or chemotherapy. Sequencing was done on a sample of tumor tissue. The source of these receptors is a human donor with high-grade serous ovarian cancer.

This chain connects TRBV6-1 to TRBJ1-6; a possible D gene is TRBD1 (6 bases). The CDR3 loop spans 13 amino acids. Trimming took 8 bases from V and 10 from J, leaving 15 bases between them. The germline V gene encodes CDR1 MNHNS and CDR2 SASEGT. The CDR3 is CASGPRGRSPLHF. The DNA for the CDR3 is TGTGCCAGCGGACCCAGGGGACGATCACCCCTCCACTTT.

This clone was seen a few times. The CDR3 here is CASSPPLDVNQPQHF. CDR3 coding DNA: TGTGCCAGCAGCCCCCCCCTCGACGTTAATCAGCCCCAGCATTTT. The chain recombines TRBV2 with TRBJ1-5; no clear D. This CDR3 has 15 residues. The V gene's germline CDR1 is SNHLY and CDR2 FYNNEI. V was trimmed by 6 bases and J by 4 bases, leaving 16 bases between them.

V is TRBV2 and J is TRBJ2-1; 8 bases fit TRBD1. The CDR3 runs to 14 residues. Germline CDR1 SNHLY, CDR2 FYNNEI. V lost 7 bases, J lost 8 bases, and 10 bases stayed unmatched. The CDR3 loop is CASTGTGWGDEQFF. CDR3 nucleotides: TGTGCCAGCACCGGGACAGGCTGGGGGGATGAGCAGTTCTTC.

The genes are TRBV18 and TRBJ2-7; TRBD2 agrees at 14 bases. Germline lookup yields CDR1 KGHSH and CDR2 LQKENI. The CDR3 covers 15 residues. V shed 6 bases, J shed 0 bases, and the junction held 1 base outside the gene matches. The CDR3 sequence: CASSGTSGSSYEQYF. Here the CDR3 DNA reads TGTGCCAGCTCGGGGACTAGCGGGAGCTCCTACGAGCAGTACTTC. Complete variable domain (other parts from reference TRBV18 and TRBJ2-7): NAGVMQNPRHLVRRRGQEARLRCSPMKGHSHVYWYRQLPEEGLKFMVYLQKENIIDESGMPKERFSAEFPKEGPSILRIQQVVRGDSAAYFCASSGTSGSSYEQYFGPGTRLTVT.

This chain joins TRBV2 and TRBJ2-7; TRBD1 is a possible D gene (5 bases). Germline CDR1 reads SNHLY; CDR2 reads FYNNEI. V lost 2 bases and J lost 0, with 5 bases in between. The CDR3 is made up of 13 amino acids. CDR3 sequence (DNA): TGTGCCAGCAGTGAACAGGGCTCCTACGAGCAGTACTTC. Its translation is CASSEQGSYEQYF.

The V gene is TRBV28, the J gene TRBJ2-7; D possibly matches TRBD1 or TRBD2 (7 bases each). CDR1 and CDR2 (germline): MDHEN, SYDVKM. Trimming pared 5 bases from V and 2 bases from J, leaving 19 bases between. CDR3 length: 16 residues. The CDR3 loop reads CASSTPSTGRAYEQYF. In DNA form, the CDR3 reads TGTGCCAGCAGTACCCCTTCGACAGGGAGGGCCTACGAGCAGTACTTC. The full variable domain, with the rest looked up from reference TRBV28 and TRBJ2-7, is DVKVTQSSRYLVKRTGEKVFLECVQDMDHENMFWYRQDPGLGLRLIYFSYDVKMKEKGDIPEGYSVSREKKERFSLILESASTNQTSMYLCASSTPSTGRAYEQYFGPGTRLTVT.

The rearrangement links TRBV4-1 to TRBJ2-1; TRBD2 might be the D (6 bases). Trimming pared 4 bases from V and 4 bases from J, leaving 20 bases between. This CDR3 comprises 17 residues. Germline V CDR1 and CDR2: MGHRA, YSYEKL. CDR3 protein: CASSPRGSGASYNEQFF. CDR3 DNA sequence: TGCGCCAGCAGCCCAAGGGGATCGGGAGCGTCATACAATGAGCAGTTCTTC.

CDR3 bases: TGCGCCAGCAGCCAAGATTGGTCGGGACAAGGCTACGAGCAGTACTTC. This codes for CASSQDWSGQGYEQYF. This chain connects TRBV4-1 to TRBJ2-7; D might be TRBD1 (6 bases). The CDR3 runs 16 residues. Germline assignment: CDR1 MGHRA and CDR2 YSYEKL. V was shortened by 0 bases and J by 3 bases, with 15 bases between the two germline ends.

This clone came up once. The chain couples TRBV29-1 to TRBJ2-5, with 14 bases lining up with TRBD2. Germline CDR1 is SQVTM and CDR2 is ANQGSEA. J was trimmed by 4 bases and V by 5 bases; bases with no gene match: 6. The CDR3 runs 15 residues. The CDR3 here is CSVTFGLAGGETQYF. The CDR3 DNA reads as TGCAGCGTTACGTTCGGACTAGCGGGAGGAGAGACCCAGTACTTC.

J is TRBJ2-5 and V is TRBV11-2; D is possibly TRBD2 (5 bases). The end of the DNA fits TRBJ2-7 better, so the J call may be wrong. CDR1 and CDR2 (germline): SGHAT, FQNNGV. The CDR3 totals 15 residues. CDR3 sequence: CASSLVGGPLYEQYF. The DNA of the CDR3 is TGTGCCAGCAGCTTAGTTGGAGGCCCCCTCTACGAGCAGTACTTC.